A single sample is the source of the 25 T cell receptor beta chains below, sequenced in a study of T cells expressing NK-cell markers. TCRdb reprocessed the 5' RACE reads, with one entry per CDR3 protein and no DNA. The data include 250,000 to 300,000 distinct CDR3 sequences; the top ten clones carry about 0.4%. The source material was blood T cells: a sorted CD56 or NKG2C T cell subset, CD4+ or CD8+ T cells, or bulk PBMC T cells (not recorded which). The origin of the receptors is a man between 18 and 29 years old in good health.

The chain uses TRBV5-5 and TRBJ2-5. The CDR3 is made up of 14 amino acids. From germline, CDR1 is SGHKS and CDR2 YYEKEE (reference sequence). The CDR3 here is CASSWDQQRLTQYF. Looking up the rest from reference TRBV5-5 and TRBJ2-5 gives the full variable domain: DAGVTQSPTHLIKTRGQQVTLRCSPISGHKSVSWYQQVLGQGPQFIFQYYEKEERGRGNFPDRFSARQFPNYSSELNVNALLLGDSALYLCASSWDQQRLTQYFGPGTRLLVL.

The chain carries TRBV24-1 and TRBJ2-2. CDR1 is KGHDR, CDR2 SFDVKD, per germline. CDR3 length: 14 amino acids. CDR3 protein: CATRGTLSDGELFF.

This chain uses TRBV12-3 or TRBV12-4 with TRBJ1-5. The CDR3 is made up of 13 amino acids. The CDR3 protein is CASSLAGNQPQHF.

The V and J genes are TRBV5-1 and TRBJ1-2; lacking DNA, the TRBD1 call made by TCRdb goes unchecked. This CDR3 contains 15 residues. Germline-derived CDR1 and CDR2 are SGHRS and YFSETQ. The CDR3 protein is CASSRRTGDGYGYTF.

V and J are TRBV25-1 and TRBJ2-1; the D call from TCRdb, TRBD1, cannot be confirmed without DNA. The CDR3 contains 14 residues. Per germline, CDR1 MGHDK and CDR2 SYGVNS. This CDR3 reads CASSEQGASNEQFF.

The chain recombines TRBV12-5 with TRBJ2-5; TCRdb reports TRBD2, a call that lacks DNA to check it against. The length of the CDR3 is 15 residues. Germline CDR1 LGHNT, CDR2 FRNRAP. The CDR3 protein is CASAPLAGGQETQYF.

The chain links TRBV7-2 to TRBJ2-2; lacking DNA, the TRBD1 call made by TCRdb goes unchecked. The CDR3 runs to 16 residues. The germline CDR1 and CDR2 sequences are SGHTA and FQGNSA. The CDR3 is CASSLQTGFNTGEPFF.

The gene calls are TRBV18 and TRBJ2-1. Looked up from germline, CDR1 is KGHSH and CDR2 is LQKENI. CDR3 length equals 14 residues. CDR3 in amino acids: CASSPMDPRDEQFF.

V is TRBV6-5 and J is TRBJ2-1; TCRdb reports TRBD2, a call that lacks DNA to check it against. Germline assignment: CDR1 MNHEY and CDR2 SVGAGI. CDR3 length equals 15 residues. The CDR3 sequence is CASSLAGGVNNEQFF.

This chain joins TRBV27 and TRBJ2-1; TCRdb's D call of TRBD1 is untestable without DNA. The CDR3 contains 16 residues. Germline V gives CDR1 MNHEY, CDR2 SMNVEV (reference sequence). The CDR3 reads CASSSHGDSYYNEQFF.

The CDR3 reads CASSPLVGRQYF. The genes are TRBV12-3 or TRBV12-4 and TRBJ2-7; the TCRdb D gene call, TRBD1, has no DNA to confirm it. The CDR3 extends over 12 amino acids.

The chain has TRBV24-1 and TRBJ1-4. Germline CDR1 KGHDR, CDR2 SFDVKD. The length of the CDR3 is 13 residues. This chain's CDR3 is CATSDLRSEKLFF.

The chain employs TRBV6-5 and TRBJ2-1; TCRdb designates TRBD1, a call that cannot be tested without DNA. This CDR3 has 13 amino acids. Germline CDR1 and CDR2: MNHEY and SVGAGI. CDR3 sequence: CASSYPPFYEQFF.

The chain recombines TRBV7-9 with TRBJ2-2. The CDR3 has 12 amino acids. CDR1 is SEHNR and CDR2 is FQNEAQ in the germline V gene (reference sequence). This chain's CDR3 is CASSENTGELFF.

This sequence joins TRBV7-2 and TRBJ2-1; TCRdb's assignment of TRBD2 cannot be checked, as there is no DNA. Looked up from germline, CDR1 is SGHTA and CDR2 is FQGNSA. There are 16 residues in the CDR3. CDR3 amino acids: CASSAQLAATYNEQFF.

CDR3: CATRSGGDNEQFF. This chain connects TRBV10-3 to TRBJ2-1; TCRdb reports TRBD1, a call that lacks DNA to check it against. CDR1 ENHRY and CDR2 SYGVKD come from the germline V gene. The CDR3 runs to 13 residues.

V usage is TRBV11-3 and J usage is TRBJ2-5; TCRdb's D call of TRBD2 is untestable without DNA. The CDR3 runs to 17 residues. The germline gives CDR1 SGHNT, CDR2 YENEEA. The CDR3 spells CASSPGLAGGPIETQYF.

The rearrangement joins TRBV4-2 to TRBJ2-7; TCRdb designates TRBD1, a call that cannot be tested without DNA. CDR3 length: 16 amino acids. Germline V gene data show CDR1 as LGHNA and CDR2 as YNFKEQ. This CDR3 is CASSQASGQGTYEQYF.

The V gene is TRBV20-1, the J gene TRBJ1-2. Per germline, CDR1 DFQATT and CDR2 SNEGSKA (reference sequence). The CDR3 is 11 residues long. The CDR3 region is CSASDDYGYTF.

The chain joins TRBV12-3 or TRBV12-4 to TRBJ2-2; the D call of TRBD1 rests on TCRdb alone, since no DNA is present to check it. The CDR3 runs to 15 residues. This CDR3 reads CASTLTGSLTGELFF.

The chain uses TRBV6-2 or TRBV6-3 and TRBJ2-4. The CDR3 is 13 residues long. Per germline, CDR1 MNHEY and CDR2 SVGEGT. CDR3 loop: CASSDPAVNIQYF.

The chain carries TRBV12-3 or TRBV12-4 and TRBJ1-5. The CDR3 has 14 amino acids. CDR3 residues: CASRTDVGNQPQHF.

Here the CDR3 reads CASSPGWGDEQFF. V gene TRBV12-3 or TRBV12-4 combines with J gene TRBJ2-1; the D call from TCRdb, TRBD1, cannot be confirmed without DNA. CDR3 length: 13 amino acids.

CDR3 region: CASSPGLFTSGANVLTF. V is TRBV11-2 and J is TRBJ2-6; TCRdb reports TRBD2, a call that lacks DNA to check it against. The CDR3 sequence is 17 residues long. Germline CDR1 SGHAT, CDR2 FQNNGV.

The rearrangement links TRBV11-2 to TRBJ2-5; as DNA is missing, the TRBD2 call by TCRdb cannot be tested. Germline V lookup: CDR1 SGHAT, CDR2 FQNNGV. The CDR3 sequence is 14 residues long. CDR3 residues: CASSLEPSGRLGYF. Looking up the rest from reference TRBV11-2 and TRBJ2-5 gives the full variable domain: EAGVAQSPRYKIIEKRQSVAFWCNPISGHATLYWYQQILGQGPKLLIQFQNNGVVDDSQLPKDRFSAERLKGVDSTLKIQPAKLEDSAVYLCASSLEPSGRLGYFGPGTRLLVL.